Each of the 27 T cell receptor beta chains below was sequenced from the same sample in a study of blood T cell repertoires in COVID-19. TCRdb's table, derived via immunoSEQ multiplex PCR, lists solely in-frame clones and lacks some. Of over 250,000 clones listed, roughly 86% are singletons. The sequencing input was PBMCs or T cells enriched from blood (not recorded which). The source of these receptors is a woman between 55 and 75 years old who had recovered from COVID-19.

Only one count was recorded for this clone. The chain has TRBV6-5 and TRBJ1-2; D remains unclear. Trimming stripped 0 bases from V and 3 bases from J, with 11 bases between. Germline CDR1 and CDR2: MNHEY and SVGAGI. This CDR3 region has 15 residues. The CDR3 DNA follows: TGTGCCAGCAGTTACTCAGGAGGCACCCACTATGGCTACACCTTC. It yields the protein CASSYSGGTHYGYTF.

This chain links TRBV18 with TRBJ1-2; 8 bases match TRBD1. The CDR3 totals 14 residues. Germline V CDR1 and CDR2: KGHSH, LQKENI. The junction had 6 bases not matched to a gene; V was cut back by 6 bases and J by 3 bases. The CDR3 is CASSPGTGYYGYTF. Here the CDR3 DNA reads TGTGCCAGCTCGCCCGGGACAGGATACTATGGCTACACCTTC.

The J gene is TRBJ2-2, the V gene TRBV28, with D unresolved. CDR1 and CDR2 from the germline V gene are MDHEN and SYDVKM. V lost 5 bases and J 3 bases, leaving 7 bases between the germline ends. This CDR3 has 13 amino acids. The CDR3, as DNA: TGTGCCAGCAGTCCGAGCCACACCGGGGAGCTGTTTTTT. Its protein is CASSPSHTGELFF.

This clone was seen only a few times. The chain links TRBV19 to TRBJ1-1; TRBD1 matches at 8 bases. Trimming removed 6 bases from V and 5 bases from J; junction bases left unmatched: 11. The CDR3 is 15 amino acids. Germline lookup yields CDR1 LNHDA and CDR2 SQIVND (reference sequence). The CDR3 region is CASRQSDRGGTEAFF. The CDR3 DNA reads TGTGCCAGTAGACAATCTGACAGGGGTGGGACTGAAGCTTTCTTT.

The rearrangement joins TRBV19 to TRBJ1-5, with 8 bases identical to TRBD1. V trimming: 5 bases; J trimming: 2 bases; junction bases outside the gene matches: 8. This CDR3 has 16 amino acids. Looked up from germline, CDR1 is LNHDA and CDR2 is SQIVND (reference sequence). CDR3 nucleotide sequence: TGTGCCAGTAGTGAGGGACAGGCCTTTCGCAATCAGCCCCAGCATTTT. Residues: CASSEGQAFRNQPQHF.

V and J are TRBV27 and TRBJ2-7; TRBD2 is a possible D gene (5 bases). The CDR3 runs 13 residues. V was cut by 4 bases and J by 3 bases, with 10 bases left in between. Germline V gene lookup returns CDR1 MNHEY and CDR2 SMNVEV (reference sequence). CDR3 amino acids: CASSYGILYEQYF. CDR3 coding DNA: TGTGCCAGCAGTTACGGGATCCTCTACGAGCAGTACTTC.

In this sample, this clone turned up a few times. This rearrangement joins TRBV7-9 to TRBJ2-2, with D perhaps matching TRBD1 (5 bases). V lost 5 bases to trimming and J lost 6 bases, with 10 bases between them. Looked up from germline, CDR1 is SEHNR and CDR2 is FQNEAQ (reference sequence). There are 13 residues in the CDR3. The CDR3, as DNA: TGTGCCAGCAGCCCCCAGGGCCCCGGGGAGCTGTTTTTT. Translated, it gives CASSPQGPGELFF.

This clone was seen a handful of times. CDR3: CASSDGQGAGELFF. As DNA, the CDR3 is TGTGCCAGCAGTGACGGACAGGGGGCCGGGGAGCTGTTTTTT. The chain recombines TRBV6-4 with TRBJ2-2; 10 bases are shared with TRBD1. Germline CDR1 MRHNA, CDR2 SNTAGT. This CDR3 has 14 residues. The V and J ends lost 2 bases and 6 bases, in that order; junction bases with no gene match: 0.

V and J are TRBV28 and TRBJ2-5; 7 positions match TRBD1. Germline-derived CDR1 and CDR2 are MDHEN and SYDVKM. V lost 10 bases, J lost 5 bases, and 13 bases stayed unmatched. This CDR3 region has 14 residues. CDR3 residues: CATTNPGQSETQYF. The CDR3 bases are TGTGCCACAACAAACCCGGGACAGTCGGAGACCCAGTACTTC.

This clone has a single count. The J gene is TRBJ1-2, the V gene TRBV28; weak D call: TRBD1 (6 bases). The germline gives CDR1 MDHEN, CDR2 SYDVKM. V lost 5 bases and J lost 3, with 13 bases in between. The CDR3 loop spans 14 amino acids. The CDR3 sequence is CASSPQGLYYGYTF. The CDR3 DNA sequence: TGTGCCAGCAGTCCACAGGGTTTGTACTATGGCTACACCTTC.

This clone was recorded a few times. V usage is TRBV19 and J usage is TRBJ1-5, with D unresolved. This CDR3 is 12 amino acids long. The V and J ends lost 3 bases and 9 bases respectively, with 9 bases between them. Per germline, CDR1 LNHDA and CDR2 SQIVND (reference sequence). As DNA, the CDR3 is TGTGCCAGTAGTATGGAGAATGGGCCCCAGCATTTT. Amino acid sequence: CASSMENGPQHF.

The V and J genes are TRBV13 and TRBJ2-4; D is perhaps TRBD1 (5 bases). V gave up 3 bases and J gave up 8 bases, with 11 bases separating them. Germline CDR1 and CDR2: PRHDT and FYEKMQ (reference sequence). This CDR3 has 13 amino acids. The CDR3 region has the DNA TGTGCCAGCAGCTTGCAGGGAACGGACATTCAGTACTTC. Translated: CASSLQGTDIQYF. The variable domain in full, completed from reference TRBV13 and TRBJ2-4, reads AAGVIQSPRHLIKEKRETATLKCYPIPRHDTVYWYQQGPGQDPQFLISFYEKMQSDKGSIPDRFSAQQFSDYHSELNMSSLELGDSALYFCASSLQGTDIQYFGAGTRLSVL.

The V gene is TRBV28, the J gene TRBJ1-1; no clear D. CDR3 length equals 12 residues. Germline V gene data show CDR1 as MDHEN and CDR2 as SYDVKM. V gave up 6 bases and J gave up 11 bases, with 16 bases separating them. CDR3: CASSMGPQEAFF. In DNA form, the CDR3 reads TGTGCCAGCAGCATGGGCCCCCAAGAGGCTTTCTTT.

The rearrangement joins TRBV9 to TRBJ1-1; D might be TRBD1 (5 bases). With 0 bases removed from V and 5 bases from J, the gap between germline ends came to 8 bases. This CDR3 has 13 residues. CDR1 is SGDLS and CDR2 is YYNGEE in the germline V gene. CDR3 in amino acids: CASSVGPGTEAFF. The CDR3 nucleotides read TGTGCCAGCAGCGTAGGACCAGGGACTGAAGCTTTCTTT. Based on the CDR3 plus reference TRBV9 and TRBJ1-1, the full variable domain is DSGVTQTPKHLITATGQRVTLRCSPRSGDLSVYWYQQSLDQGLQFLIQYYNGEERAKGNILERFSAQQFPDLHSELNLSSLELGDSALYFCASSVGPGTEAFFGQGTRLTVV.

The chain carries TRBV6-5 and TRBJ2-2, with D possibly matching TRBD1 (5 bases). The CDR3 contains 14 residues. Between the trimmed V and J ends, which lost 6 bases and 3 bases, there was a span of 11 bases. Germline V gene lookup returns CDR1 MNHEY and CDR2 SVGAGI. The CDR3 DNA reads TGTGCCAGCAGGGACATCGTGGACACCGGGGAGCTGTTTTTT. Protein product: CASRDIVDTGELFF.

The rearrangement joins TRBV19 to TRBJ1-2, with 9 bases fitting TRBD1. Germline-derived CDR1 and CDR2 are LNHDA and SQIVND (reference sequence). J gave up 7 bases and V 4 bases, and 7 bases lay outside the gene matches. The CDR3 loop spans 14 amino acids. CDR3 in amino acids: CASSTGQGTGGYTF. CDR3 bases: TGTGCCAGTAGTACCGGACAGGGGACAGGTGGCTACACCTTC.

The chain has TRBV12-3 or TRBV12-4 and TRBJ2-7; D is possibly TRBD2 (6 bases). The CDR3 extends over 13 amino acids. Trimming took off 6 bases at V and 6 bases at J, with 15 bases between the two ends. The CDR3 here is CASSRPAGTEQYF. CDR3 sequence (DNA): TGTGCCAGCAGCCGACCGGCGGGGACCGAGCAGTACTTC.

The V and J genes are TRBV2 and TRBJ2-5; TRBD1 matches 9 bases. V shed 8 bases and J 3 bases; nucleotides not matched to a gene: 4. Germline CDR1 reads SNHLY; CDR2 reads FYNNEI. This CDR3 has 13 residues. CDR3: CASGRDREETQYF. CDR3 nucleotide sequence: TGTGCCAGCGGCCGGGACAGGGAAGAGACCCAGTACTTC.

The rearrangement joins TRBV5-4 to TRBJ2-7, with D perhaps matching TRBD2 (5 bases). This CDR3 has 14 amino acids. The V gene lost 4 bases and the J gene lost 7 bases, with 18 bases spanning the gap. Looked up from germline, CDR1 is SGHNT and CDR2 is YYREEE (reference sequence). The CDR3 loop is CASSRVALADEQYF. In nucleotides, the CDR3 is TGTGCCAGCAGCCGCGTAGCGCTAGCTGATGAGCAGTACTTC.

This clone was picked up one time. Mismatch with germline at one junction end may stem from a read error. The rearrangement links TRBV6-2 or TRBV6-3 to TRBJ1-3; D gene uncertain. Germline loops: CDR1 MNHEY, CDR2 SVGEGT. The CDR3 covers 16 residues. CDR3 region: CASSSGVGYSENTIYF. CDR3 bases: TGTGCCAGCAGTTCTGGAGTCGGTTACTCTGAAAACACCATATATTTT.

The CDR3 loop reads CASRALSGVETQYF. In DNA, the CDR3 is TGCGCCAGCAGAGCACTTAGCGGGGTTGAGACCCAGTACTTC. The chain uses TRBV5-1 and TRBJ2-5, with TRBD2 matching 8 bases. J lost 5 bases, V lost 5 bases, and 8 bases had no gene match. The CDR3 contains 14 residues. Germline V gene lookup returns CDR1 SGHRS and CDR2 YFSETQ.

The chain is built from TRBV6-5 and TRBJ2-1; a weak D match, TRBD1 (5 bases). The germline V and J ends were trimmed by 7 bases and 4 bases, with 5 bases remaining between them. This CDR3 is 11 amino acids long. The germline V gene encodes CDR1 MNHEY and CDR2 SVGAGI. CDR3 loop: CASTGYNEQFF. The CDR3 nucleotides read TGTGCCAGCACAGGGTACAATGAGCAGTTCTTC.

This chain links TRBV19 with TRBJ1-1; D is uncertain. The germline V and J ends were trimmed by 7 bases and 0 bases, with 12 bases remaining between them. This CDR3 is built from 14 residues. Germline CDR1 reads LNHDA; CDR2 reads SQIVND (reference sequence). CDR3 sequence (DNA): TGTGCCAGTACTGCGCCTCTAATGAACACTGAAGCTTTCTTT. Translation gives CASTAPLMNTEAFF.

Worth noting for this clone: Other DNA variants within this sample encode the same CDR3. The V gene is TRBV4-1, the J gene TRBJ2-5; D remains unclear. V dropped 4 bases and J dropped 1 base, with 7 bases sitting between them. The CDR3 extends over 13 amino acids. Germline CDR1 and CDR2: MGHRA and YSYEKL. The CDR3: CASSLLFQETQYF. In DNA, the CDR3 is TGCGCCAGCAGCCTTCTATTCCAAGAGACCCAGTACTTC.

The chain employs TRBV6-5 and TRBJ1-2; the match to TRBD1 covers 8 bases. V trimming: 4 bases; J trimming: 8 bases; junction bases outside the gene matches: 6. This CDR3 is 13 amino acids long. Looked up from germline, CDR1 is MNHEY and CDR2 is SVGAGI. CDR3 nucleotide sequence: TGTGCCAGCAGTTCCGGACAGGGCAGGGGCTACACCTTC. Protein product: CASSSGQGRGYTF.

The rearrangement links TRBV9 to TRBJ1-5, with TRBD1 as a possible D gene (5 bases). V lost 4 bases, J lost 4 bases, and 9 bases lay in between. Germline assignment: CDR1 SGDLS and CDR2 YYNGEE. The CDR3 totals 13 residues. The CDR3 loop reads CASSPSGNQPQHF. The CDR3 DNA follows: TGTGCCAGCAGCCCCTCAGGGAATCAGCCCCAGCATTTT.

The J gene is TRBJ2-1, the V gene TRBV4-1; maybe TRBD2 (5 bases). Looked up from germline, CDR1 is MGHRA and CDR2 is YSYEKL. V was clipped by 4 bases and J by 4 bases, with 14 bases between them. CDR3 length equals 15 residues. CDR3 protein: CASSLSVIGYNEQFF. CDR3 bases: TGCGCCAGCAGCCTTAGCGTGATTGGGTACAATGAGCAGTTCTTC.